This note documents a single T cell receptor beta chain sequence. Its target is not known. Scientists made TCR beta libraries using quantitative 5'-RACE with molecular barcodes. TCRdb passed the 5' RACE reads through MiXCR, listing each CDR3 protein once. The sample has 470,000 or so distinct CDR3 sequences, roughly a quarter seen once. The sample originates from a study of CD8 T cells in ankylosing spondylitis. Findings of the study overall: The study looked at matched synovial fluid samples from ankylosing spondylitis patients. Disease-linked clones were reported to be significantly enriched there. Roughly eight highly homologous variants made up a TCR beta motif, and this motif appeared characteristic of ankylosing spondylitis blood.

The germline CDR1 and CDR2 sequences are SGHRS and YFSETQ. V lost 3 bases and J 3 bases, leaving 10 bases between the germline ends. The CDR3 covers 14 residues. Specimen: blood, either unsorted or a sorted T cell fraction (not recorded which). The clonotype comes from a male donor with ankylosing spondylitis. The chain has TRBV5-1 and TRBJ1-3; the D gene is possibly TRBD1 (6 bases). CDR3 DNA sequence: TGCGCCAGCAGCTCAGGGGAACTTGGAAACACCATATATTTT. Translating gives CASSSGELGNTIYF. The whole variable domain, remainder taken from reference TRBV5-1 and TRBJ1-3, is KAGVTQTPRYLIKTRGQQVTLSCSPISGHRSVSWYQQTPGQGLQFLFEYFSETQRNKGNFPGRFSGRQFSNSRSEMNVSTLELGDSALYLCASSSGELGNTIYFGEGSWLTVV.